A single sample gave rise to the 27 T cell receptor beta chains below, sequenced in a study of cytomegalovirus exposure and HLA in healthy donors. The PCR had 60 Vbeta and 13 Jbeta primers. This table comes from immunoSEQ multiplex PCR, and its TCRdb copy is limited to in-frame clones, with some not included. The sample has roughly 140,000 clones; 76% are singletons. Sequenced sample: PBMCs. Receptor source: a woman aged 40 to 55 in good health and CMV-seronegative.

As to this clone: One end of the junction does not line up with germline, which may come from a read error. The chain combines TRBV7-9 with TRBJ1-2; 7 bases fit TRBD1. This CDR3 has 12 residues. Germline assignment: CDR1 SEHNR and CDR2 FQNEAQ (reference sequence). CDR3 coding DNA: TGTTCCAGCAGCCGAACAGGGGATGGCTACACCTTC. It encodes CSSSRTGDGYTF. The variable domain in full, completed from reference TRBV7-9 and TRBJ1-2, reads DTGVSQNPRHKITKRGQNVTFRCDPISEHNRLYWYRQTLGQGPEFLTYFQNEAQLEKSRLLSDRFSAERPKGSFSTLEIQRTEQGDSAMYLCSSSRTGDGYTFGSGTRLTVV.

V is TRBV19 and J is TRBJ2-1; 7 nucleotides agree with TRBD1. Germline CDR1 and CDR2: LNHDA and SQIVND (reference sequence). V lost 7 bases to trimming and J lost 6 bases; unmatched junction nucleotides: 6. The CDR3 loop spans 13 amino acids. CDR3 nucleotides: TGTGCCAGTACGGGACAGATAATCAATGAGCAGTTCTTC. Protein: CASTGQIINEQFF.

The J gene is TRBJ1-5, the V gene TRBV7-8; D remains ambiguous. Germline V gene lookup returns CDR1 SGHVS and CDR2 FQNEAQ. Trimming removed 4 bases at V and 5 bases at J, with 9 bases between. The CDR3 spans 13 residues. The CDR3 protein is CASSWAQHQPQHF. The CDR3 bases are TGTGCCAGCAGCTGGGCTCAACATCAGCCCCAGCATTTT.

V usage is TRBV15 and J usage is TRBJ1-4; 9 bases line up with TRBD1. V shed 1 base and J 7 bases; nucleotides not matched to a gene: 7. The CDR3 is 16 amino acids. Germline V gives CDR1 LNHNV, CDR2 YYDKDF (reference sequence). CDR3 sequence reads: CATSRVPGQGSEKLFF. The CDR3 DNA is TGTGCCACCAGCAGAGTTCCGGGACAGGGAAGTGAAAAACTGTTTTTT.

The chain couples TRBV16 to TRBJ1-2; maybe TRBD1 (6 bases). Germline V gene data show CDR1 as KGHSY and CDR2 as FQNENV. Trimming shortened V by 2 bases and J by 0 bases, and 7 bases separated the two germline ends. CDR3 length: 14 residues. CDR3 sequence (DNA): TGTGCCAGCAGCCAACAGGGGCCTAACTATGGCTACACCTTC. Protein: CASSQQGPNYGYTF. Combining the CDR3 with reference TRBV16 and TRBJ1-2 gives the whole variable domain GEEVAQTPKHLVRGEGQKAKLYCAPIKGHSYVFWYQQVLKNEFKFLISFQNENVFDETGMPKERFSAKCLPNSPCSLEIQATKLEDSAVYFCASSQQGPNYGYTFGSGTRLTVV.

The chain uses TRBV29-1 and TRBJ1-1; D might be TRBD1 (6 bases). Germline V gene data show CDR1 as SQVTM and CDR2 as ANQGSEA. The CDR3 contains 14 residues. V lost 4 bases to trimming and J lost 0 bases, with 12 bases between them. Written as DNA, the CDR3 is TGCAGCGTTGTCCGTGGGGGCGTGAACACTGAAGCTTTCTTT. Translating gives CSVVRGGVNTEAFF.

This clone was counted only a few times. The V and J genes are TRBV5-4 and TRBJ1-4, with D perhaps matching TRBD1 (5 bases). Germline V gene lookup returns CDR1 SGHNT and CDR2 YYREEE (reference sequence). V shed 3 bases and J shed 7 bases, with 13 bases lying between them. The CDR3 consists of 14 residues. CDR3 amino acids: CASSSRQYSEKLFF. DNA of the CDR3: TGTGCCAGCAGCTCACGACAGTACTCTGAAAAACTGTTTTTT.

The J gene is TRBJ1-2, the V gene TRBV2; weak D call: TRBD1 (5 bases). Between the trimmed V and J ends, which lost 1 base and 4 bases, there was a span of 10 bases. CDR3 length: 14 residues. In germline, CDR1 is SNHLY, CDR2 FYNNEI. In DNA form, the CDR3 reads TGTGCCAGCAGTGAAGGGAGGGGCCCCTATGGCTACACCTTC. Residues: CASSEGRGPYGYTF. The full variable domain, with the rest looked up from reference TRBV2 and TRBJ1-2, is EPEVTQTPSHQVTQMGQEVILRCVPISNHLYFYWYRQILGQKVEFLVSFYNNEISEKSEIFDDQFSVERPDGSNFTLKIRSTKLEDSAMYFCASSEGRGPYGYTFGSGTRLTVV.

This clone was detected a few times. J is TRBJ2-7 and V is TRBV4-1; 11 bases are shared with TRBD2. This CDR3 has 18 amino acids. V lost 4 bases to trimming and J lost 3 bases; unmatched junction nucleotides: 14. The germline V gene has CDR1 MGHRA and CDR2 YSYEKL. The CDR3 bases are TGCGCCAGCAGCCCTCAAGTGCTGTCGGGACTAGCGGACTACGAGCAGTACTTC. Its translation is CASSPQVLSGLADYEQYF.

The chain joins TRBV2 to TRBJ1-2, with D maybe TRBD1 (5 bases). CDR1 SNHLY and CDR2 FYNNEI come from the germline V gene. The ends were cut back, 7 bases at V and 4 bases at J, with 13 bases in the middle. CDR3 size: 13 residues. CDR3 nucleotide sequence: TGTGCCAGCACCGGGGGAGCAGTCTATGGCTACACCTTC. Translation: CASTGGAVYGYTF.

The chain couples TRBV5-4 to TRBJ2-3, with TRBD2 identical over 9 bases. The CDR3 has 16 residues. Germline values: CDR1 SGHNT, CDR2 YYREEE (reference sequence). The V gene end was trimmed by 4 bases and the J gene end by 1 base; junction bases not matched to a gene: 7. DNA of the CDR3: TGTGCCAGCAGCCCGGTCGCGGGAGGGGGCACAGATACGCAGTATTTT. Encoded protein: CASSPVAGGGTDTQYF.

The chain is built from TRBV11-2 and TRBJ1-2; D is unresolved. Germline V gives CDR1 SGHAT, CDR2 FQNNGV. The germline V and J ends were trimmed by 1 base and 1 base, with 10 bases remaining between them. This CDR3 spans 15 amino acids. The CDR3 DNA reads TGTGCCAGCAGCTTAGGATGGCAGATTAACTATGGCTACACCTTC. Translating it yields CASSLGWQINYGYTF.

The chain uses TRBV6-5 and TRBJ2-3; perhaps TRBD2 as D (5 bases). Trimming removed 7 bases from V and 6 bases from J, with 14 bases in between. CDR1 is MNHEY, CDR2 SVGAGI, per germline. The CDR3 is 13 amino acids. The CDR3 region is CASIGSGVDTQYF. The CDR3 coding sequence is TGTGCCAGCATCGGGTCCGGGGTTGATACGCAGTATTTT.

The chain links TRBV7-8 to TRBJ2-1; D is uncertain. V was clipped by 2 bases and J by 8 bases, with 16 bases between them. The CDR3 sequence is 15 residues long. In germline, CDR1 is SGHVS, CDR2 FQNEAQ. The CDR3 nucleotides are TGTGCCAGCAGCTTACCCTTCTCTTCCGCAGATGAGCAGTTCTTC. Encoded protein: CASSLPFSSADEQFF.

The CDR3 DNA sequence: TGTGCCTGGACACCGCTAAACAATGAAAAACTGTTTTTT. This translates into CAWTPLNNEKLFF. The rearrangement links TRBV30 to TRBJ1-4; unclear D gene. The CDR3 sequence is 13 residues long. The ends were cut back, 4 bases at V and 5 bases at J, with 11 bases in the middle. The germline V gene encodes CDR1 GTSNPN and CDR2 SVGIG (reference sequence). The complete variable domain, with remaining parts taken from reference TRBV30 and TRBJ1-4, reads SQTIHQWPATLVQPVGSPLSLECTVEGTSNPNLYWYRQAAGRGLQLLFYSVGIGQISSEVPQNLSASRPQDRQFILSSKKLLLSDSGFYLCAWTPLNNEKLFFGSGTQLSVL.

The chain joins TRBV7-9 to TRBJ1-1; maybe TRBD1 (6 bases). Trimming removed 7 bases at V and 6 bases at J, with 15 bases between. The CDR3 contains 13 residues. Per the germline V gene, CDR1 is SEHNR and CDR2 is FQNEAQ (reference sequence). The CDR3 reads CASTDTGKAEAFF. DNA for the CDR3: TGTGCCAGCACTGATACAGGGAAGGCTGAAGCTTTCTTT.

This chain uses TRBV7-9 with TRBJ2-3, with TRBD1 as a possible D gene (6 bases). This CDR3 spans 15 amino acids. Germline V CDR1 and CDR2: SEHNR, FQNEAQ (reference sequence). Trimming removed 5 bases at V and 2 bases at J, with 14 bases between. CDR3 residues: CASSPARGDTDTQYF. CDR3 in DNA: TGTGCCAGCAGCCCAGCCAGGGGCGACACAGATACGCAGTATTTT.

The chain is built from TRBV23-1 and TRBJ2-7, with D possibly being TRBD1 (5 bases). TRBV23-1 is designated an ORF whose function remains uncertain. This CDR3 has 16 residues. V lost 4 bases and J 4 bases, leaving 20 bases between the germline ends. As DNA, the CDR3 is TGCGCCAGCAGTCCACCGACAGCCAAGATCGAGTACGAGCAGTACTTC. This gives the protein CASSPPTAKIEYEQYF.

The chain carries TRBV19 and TRBJ1-4, with D possibly TRBD1 on 6 matching bases. CDR3 length: 15 residues. Germline CDR1 and CDR2: LNHDA and SQIVND (reference sequence). V was clipped by 5 bases and J by 5 bases, with 15 bases between them. The CDR3 sequence is CASSLGGGINEKLFF. DNA of the CDR3: TGTGCCAGTAGTCTAGGGGGAGGAATCAATGAAAAACTGTTTTTT.

This clone was seen more than once but under ten times. This sequence joins TRBV6-1 and TRBJ1-5; 7 positions agree with TRBD1. CDR3 size: 15 residues. V lost 4 bases, J lost 2 bases, and 5 bases stayed unmatched. In germline, CDR1 is MNHNS, CDR2 SASEGT. Here the CDR3 DNA reads TGTGCCAGCAGTGTGGCAGGGGGACGCAATCAGCCCCAGCATTTT. As protein: CASSVAGGRNQPQHF.

The chain links TRBV15 to TRBJ1-3, with a tentative D call TRBD1 (5 bases). V was shortened by 0 bases and J by 4 bases, with 16 bases between the two germline ends. Per germline, CDR1 LNHNV and CDR2 YYDKDF (reference sequence). CDR3 length: 17 amino acids. The CDR3 DNA is TGTGCCACCAGCAGAGATCGCGCGGGGCTGCGGGGAAACACCATATATTTT. Its protein product is CATSRDRAGLRGNTIYF.

This sequence joins TRBV19 and TRBJ1-2, with D possibly being TRBD1 (6 bases). The CDR3 has 16 amino acids. V was pared by 7 bases and J by 8 bases, with 26 bases between. The germline V gene has CDR1 LNHDA and CDR2 SQIVND (reference sequence). CDR3 bases: TGTGCCAGTACTCAAGCCGGACCAGGGGAGGGCGTGGGCTACACCTTC. As protein: CASTQAGPGEGVGYTF.

Remarks on this clone: The same CDR3 can be traced to other DNA sequences in this sample. The CDR3 sequence: CASSYSGTVYGYTF. The CDR3 DNA reads TGTGCCAGCAGTTACTCCGGGACAGTCTATGGCTACACCTTC. The gene calls are TRBV6-5 and TRBJ1-2; 7 bases fit TRBD1. With V trimmed by 0 bases and J by 4 bases, 2 bases remained unmatched. The CDR3 runs to 14 residues. Germline values: CDR1 MNHEY, CDR2 SVGAGI.

The CDR3 sequence is CASALSPTGELFF. In nucleotides, the CDR3 is TGTGCCAGCGCCCTGTCTCCCACTGGGGAGCTGTTTTTT. The V call is TRBV5-6, the J call TRBJ2-2; D unresolved. V shed 7 bases and J shed 8 bases, with 15 bases lying between them. The CDR3 loop spans 13 amino acids. CDR1 is SGHDT, CDR2 YYEEEE, per germline.

V gene TRBV7-2 combines with J gene TRBJ1-5, with 7 positions matching TRBD1. V lost 1 base and J lost 6; bases outside the gene matches: 0. This CDR3 region has 13 residues. Germline CDR1 reads SGHTA; CDR2 reads FQGNSA. CDR3 amino acids: CASSLDRGQPQHF. The CDR3 DNA reads as TGTGCCAGCAGCTTAGACAGGGGTCAGCCCCAGCATTTT.

In DNA, the CDR3 is TGTGCCAGCAGTGACCTCGGGCAGATCGGGCGGTGGAGGGCCCAGCATTTT. Its protein product is CASSDLGQIGRWRAQHF. The rearrangement joins TRBV6-1 to TRBJ1-5; unclear D gene. Germline V CDR1 and CDR2: MNHNS, SASEGT. Deletions cut 3 bases from V and 11 bases from J, with 26 bases between. CDR3 length: 17 residues.

The chain combines TRBV5-4 with TRBJ2-1; weak D call: TRBD2 (5 bases). V dropped 5 bases and J dropped 6 bases, with 18 bases sitting between them. There are 15 residues in the CDR3. Germline loops: CDR1 SGHNT, CDR2 YYREEE (reference sequence). The CDR3 DNA follows: TGTGCCAGCAGTTTTCATAGTTGGACTTCCAATGAGCAGTTCTTC. Translation gives CASSFHSWTSNEQFF.